These 25 T cell receptor beta chains came from one sample sequenced in a study of CD8 T cells in Susac syndrome. With random hexamers, roughly 0.45 to 1 ug RNA was reverse transcribed. TCRdb itself ran the immunoSEQ multiplex PCR reads through MiXCR, one entry per CDR3 protein. Of around 140,000 distinct CDR3 sequences listed, 75% to 90% are singletons. The sequencing input was CD8+ T cells from PBMCs. The receptors were sampled from a human donor with multiple sclerosis.

CDR3: CASSPRNRGSYGYTF. In nucleotides, the CDR3 is TGTGCCAGCAGTCCCCGGAACAGGGGATCCTATGGCTACACCTTC. The chain carries TRBV6-1 and TRBJ1-2; 7 nucleotides match TRBD1. CDR3 size: 15 residues. J gave up 4 bases and V 5 bases, and 10 bases lay outside the gene matches. The germline gives CDR1 MNHNS, CDR2 SASEGT.

This clonotype was detected once. The rearrangement links TRBV23-1 to TRBJ2-5; TRBD1 agrees at 7 bases. TRBV23-1 is an open reading frame whose function is uncertain. The junction had 13 bases not matched to a gene; V was cut back by 7 bases and J by 2 bases. This CDR3 has 16 residues. CDR3 coding DNA: TGCGCCAGCACACCCGCTTGGGACAGAGTTCAAGAGACCCAGTACTTC. Its translation is CASTPAWDRVQETQYF.

V gene TRBV5-6 combines with J gene TRBJ2-7; D not resolved. Trimming stripped 3 bases from V and 2 bases from J, with 9 bases between. CDR1 is SGHDT, CDR2 YYEEEE, per germline. The CDR3 is 13 amino acids. As DNA, the CDR3 is TGTGCCAGCAGCTCGGACGTGCCCTACGAGCAGTACTTC. The encoded protein is CASSSDVPYEQYF. The full variable domain, its missing parts supplied by reference TRBV5-6 and TRBJ2-7, is DAGVTQSPTHLIKTRGQQVTLRCSPKSGHDTVSWYQQALGQGPQFIFQYYEEEERQRGNFPDRFSGHQFPNYSSELNVNALLLGDSALYLCASSSDVPYEQYFGPGTRLTVT.

V gene TRBV14 combines with J gene TRBJ2-3; D gene ambiguous. V was cut by 0 bases and J by 3 bases, with 10 bases left in between. CDR1 and CDR2 (germline): SGHDN, FVKESK. This CDR3 region has 15 residues. CDR3 in amino acids: CASSQDAVRTDTQYF. The CDR3 DNA is TGTGCCAGCAGCCAAGATGCGGTCCGGACAGATACGCAGTATTTT.

This clonotype has only a few counts. This chain joins TRBV6-2 or TRBV6-3 and TRBJ1-1; weak D call: TRBD1 (5 bases). This CDR3 has 12 residues. Germline values: CDR1 MNHEY, CDR2 SVGEGT. Trimming removed 5 bases from V and 3 bases from J, with 7 bases in between. CDR3 protein: CASSTGYTEAFF. DNA of the CDR3: TGTGCCAGCAGTACAGGATACACTGAAGCTTTCTTT.

V and J are TRBV7-8 and TRBJ2-3; no firm D call. Germline V gene data show CDR1 as SGHVS and CDR2 as FQNEAQ. V was cut by 1 base and J by 2 bases, with 4 bases left in between. This CDR3 has 13 residues. CDR3 nucleotide sequence: TGTGCCAGCAGCTTAGTGACCACAGATACGCAGTATTTT. Amino acid sequence: CASSLVTTDTQYF.

The V and J genes are TRBV2 and TRBJ1-1; D gene ambiguous. There are 12 residues in the CDR3. CDR1 and CDR2 (germline): SNHLY, FYNNEI. Deletions cut 3 bases from V and 5 bases from J, with 7 bases between. CDR3 nucleotides: TGTGCCAGCAGTGATCTAAGGACTGAAGCTTTCTTT. Protein sequence: CASSDLRTEAFF.

The chain is built from TRBV27 and TRBJ2-2; D is uncertain. V dropped 0 bases and J dropped 5 bases, with 7 bases sitting between them. In germline, CDR1 is MNHEY, CDR2 SMNVEV (reference sequence). CDR3 length: 14 residues. The CDR3: CASSLSWGTGELFF. The CDR3 region has the DNA TGTGCCAGCAGTTTATCATGGGGTACCGGGGAGCTGTTTTTT.

Written as DNA, the CDR3 is TGCGCCAGCAGCCAAGCATTTGGGACAGTCTACGAGCAGTACTTC. This sequence encodes CASSQAFGTVYEQYF. The chain recombines TRBV4-1 with TRBJ2-7, with 7 bases lining up with TRBD1. Per the germline V gene, CDR1 is MGHRA and CDR2 is YSYEKL. The CDR3 covers 15 residues. The ends lost 1 base at V and 3 bases at J; junction bases unmatched: 6.

The chain joins TRBV20-1 to TRBJ1-1, with D unresolved. This CDR3 comprises 10 residues. V shed 4 bases and J shed 8 bases, with 8 bases lying between them. From germline, CDR1 is DFQATT and CDR2 SNEGSKA (reference sequence). The CDR3 reads CSATTSEAFF. CDR3 DNA sequence: TGCAGTGCTACAACATCGGAAGCTTTCTTT.

This rearrangement joins TRBV2 to TRBJ1-2; D uncertain. This CDR3 has 13 amino acids. V lost 11 bases and J lost 3, with 16 bases in between. Germline CDR1 and CDR2: SNHLY and FYNNEI. The CDR3: CACITSEDYGYTF. CDR3 coding DNA: TGTGCCTGTATAACCAGCGAAGACTATGGCTACACCTTC.

The chain links TRBV4-1 to TRBJ2-7; TRBD1 matches at 8 bases. J gave up 3 bases and V 4 bases, and 5 bases lay outside the gene matches. The CDR3 runs to 14 residues. Per germline, CDR1 MGHRA and CDR2 YSYEKL. The CDR3 nucleotides are TGCGCCAGCAGCCGTACAGGGGGAGTCTACGAGCAGTACTTC. It specifies CASSRTGGVYEQYF.

Concerning this clonotype itself: Since no conserved phenylalanine or tryptophan closes the CDR3, a read error is the likely cause. V and J are TRBV27 and TRBJ1-5; a weak D match, TRBD1 (6 bases). Germline V gene sequence: CDR1 MNHEY, CDR2 SMNVEV (reference sequence). The CDR3 length is 16 residues. V lost 6 bases and J 6 bases, leaving 21 bases between the germline ends. The CDR3 region is CASRHRQGRVIQPQHL. The CDR3, as DNA: TGTGCCAGCAGACACCGGCAGGGGCGCGTGATTCAGCCCCAGCATCTT.

The V gene is TRBV7-9, the J gene TRBJ2-5, with 9 bases that match TRBD1. The CDR3 has 16 residues. CDR1 is SEHNR and CDR2 is FQNEAQ in the germline V gene (reference sequence). V lost 4 bases to trimming and J lost 1 base; unmatched junction nucleotides: 7. The CDR3 sequence: CASSSTTTGGQETQYF. CDR3 nucleotides: TGTGCCAGCAGCTCGACGACGACAGGGGGCCAAGAGACCCAGTACTTC.

CDR3 bases: TGTGCCAGCAGCGGACAGGGCCTCTCTGAAGCTTTCTTT. As protein: CASSGQGLSEAFF. The rearrangement joins TRBV2 to TRBJ1-1; the match to TRBD1 covers 8 bases. Germline CDR1 is SNHLY and CDR2 is FYNNEI. V lost 6 bases and J lost 6; bases outside the gene matches: 6. The CDR3 extends over 13 amino acids.

The chain has TRBV11-2 and TRBJ2-1; D gene ambiguous. Deletions cut 4 bases from V and 0 bases from J, with 10 bases between. The CDR3 loop spans 15 amino acids. Germline CDR1 and CDR2: SGHAT and FQNNGV. This chain's CDR3 is CASSSGPSSYNEQFF. As DNA, the CDR3 is TGTGCCAGCAGCTCCGGTCCAAGCTCCTACAATGAGCAGTTCTTC.

The rearrangement uses TRBV6-1 and TRBJ2-3; TRBD2 agrees at 7 bases. The CDR3 loop spans 14 amino acids. The V and J ends lost 1 base and 11 bases, in that order; junction bases with no gene match: 9. Looked up from germline, CDR1 is MNHNS and CDR2 is SASEGT. The CDR3 sequence is CASSEGGASGGQYF. Here the CDR3 DNA reads TGTGCCAGCAGTGAAGGGGGAGCTAGCGGCGGGCAGTATTTT.

The CDR3 region is CASSLDIRDTF. The CDR3 region has the DNA TGTGCCAGCAGCTTAGACATCAGGGACACCTTC. The chain carries TRBV7-9 and TRBJ1-2, with D perhaps TRBD1 (5 bases). The CDR3 contains 11 residues. Germline V lookup: CDR1 SEHNR, CDR2 FQNEAQ (reference sequence). Trimming took off 1 base at V and 12 bases at J, with 9 bases between the two ends.

In regard to this clonotype: One end of the junction fails to match germline, which may point to a read error. The chain employs TRBV7-7 and TRBJ2-2; TRBD1 matches 8 bases. Germline V gene data show CDR1 as SSHAT and CDR2 as FNYEAQ (reference sequence). The CDR3 runs to 14 residues. Here the CDR3 reads CASRGTGRTGELFF. The CDR3 nucleotides are TGTGCTAGCAGAGGGACAGGTCGCACCGGGGAGCTGTTTTTT.

The chain combines TRBV6-1 with TRBJ2-1, with a possible D match to TRBD2 (6 bases). Germline V gives CDR1 MNHNS, CDR2 SASEGT. Trimming took 4 bases from V and 1 from J, leaving 11 bases between them. The CDR3 contains 15 residues. In DNA form, the CDR3 reads TGTGCCAGCAGTGGGGTCGGGAGTTCCTACAATGAGCAGTTCTTC. Translating it yields CASSGVGSSYNEQFF.

The chain employs TRBV7-9 and TRBJ1-2; D not resolved. Trimming pared 1 base from V and 4 bases from J, leaving 7 bases between. The CDR3 loop spans 13 amino acids. Germline CDR1 is SEHNR and CDR2 is FQNEAQ (reference sequence). The CDR3 protein is CASSLDSFYGYTF. Here the CDR3 DNA reads TGTGCCAGCAGCTTAGACTCGTTCTATGGCTACACCTTC.

The chain uses TRBV2 and TRBJ1-1; D not resolved. CDR3 size: 14 residues. V was shortened by 7 bases and J by 5 bases, with 17 bases between the two germline ends. Germline CDR1 and CDR2: SNHLY and FYNNEI. The DNA of the CDR3 is TGTGCCAGCAAAGGTCACGGGAGAGGGACTGAAGCTTTCTTT. It codes for CASKGHGRGTEAFF. Full variable domain (remainder filled in from reference TRBV2 and TRBJ1-1): EPEVTQTPSHQVTQMGQEVILRCVPISNHLYFYWYRQILGQKVEFLVSFYNNEISEKSEIFDDQFSVERPDGSNFTLKIRSTKLEDSAMYFCASKGHGRGTEAFFGQGTRLTVV.

The chain combines TRBV4-1 with TRBJ2-1, with D unresolved. Germline V gene lookup returns CDR1 MGHRA and CDR2 YSYEKL. This CDR3 is 14 amino acids long. With 0 bases removed from V and 6 bases from J, the gap between germline ends came to 9 bases. The CDR3 bases are TGCGCCAGCAGCCAAGAAAACTATTCCAATGAGCAGTTCTTC. Amino acid sequence: CASSQENYSNEQFF.

The rearrangement links TRBV11-1 to TRBJ2-1; TRBD2 might be the D (6 bases). V lost 5 bases, J lost 0 bases, and 26 bases lay in between. Germline V gives CDR1 SGHAT, CDR2 FQDESV (reference sequence). The CDR3 runs 20 residues. As DNA, the CDR3 is TGTGCCAGCAGCCAATTGGTGGGGCAGGAGGGCCCCAGCTCCTACAATGAGCAGTTCTTC. This sequence encodes CASSQLVGQEGPSSYNEQFF.

There are a few counts of this clonotype. The V and J genes are TRBV6-1 and TRBJ1-2; tentative D call: TRBD1 (5 bases). Germline loops: CDR1 MNHNS, CDR2 SASEGT. Trimming stripped 2 bases from V and 4 bases from J, with 8 bases between. This CDR3 is 13 amino acids long. DNA for the CDR3: TGTGCCAGCAGTGAAACCGGGACCTATGGCTACACCTTC. Translated: CASSETGTYGYTF.